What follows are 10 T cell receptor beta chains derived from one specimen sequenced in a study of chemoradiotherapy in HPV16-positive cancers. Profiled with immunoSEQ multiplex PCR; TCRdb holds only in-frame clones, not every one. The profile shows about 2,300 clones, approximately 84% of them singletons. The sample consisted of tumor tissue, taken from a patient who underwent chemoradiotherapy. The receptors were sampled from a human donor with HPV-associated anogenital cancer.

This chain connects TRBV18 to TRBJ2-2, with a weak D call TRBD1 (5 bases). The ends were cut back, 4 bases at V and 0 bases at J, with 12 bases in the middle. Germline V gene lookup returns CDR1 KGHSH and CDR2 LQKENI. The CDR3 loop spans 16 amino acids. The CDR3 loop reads CASSLRQITNTGELFF. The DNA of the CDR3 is TGTGCCAGCTCACTTCGACAGATAACGAACACCGGGGAGCTGTTTTTT.

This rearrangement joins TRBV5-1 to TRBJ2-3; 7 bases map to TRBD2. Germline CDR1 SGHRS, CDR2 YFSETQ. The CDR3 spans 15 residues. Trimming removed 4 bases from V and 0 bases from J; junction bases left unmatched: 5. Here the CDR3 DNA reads TGCGCCAGCAGCGTTAGCGGGCTAAGCACAGATACGCAGTATTTT. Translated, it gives CASSVSGLSTDTQYF.

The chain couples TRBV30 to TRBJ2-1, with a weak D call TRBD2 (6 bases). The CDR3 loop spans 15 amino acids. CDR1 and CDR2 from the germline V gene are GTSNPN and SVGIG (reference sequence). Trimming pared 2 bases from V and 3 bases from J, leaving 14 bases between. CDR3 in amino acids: CAWSLGNSGYNEQFF. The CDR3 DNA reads TGTGCCTGGAGTTTAGGGAATAGCGGCTACAATGAGCAGTTCTTC.

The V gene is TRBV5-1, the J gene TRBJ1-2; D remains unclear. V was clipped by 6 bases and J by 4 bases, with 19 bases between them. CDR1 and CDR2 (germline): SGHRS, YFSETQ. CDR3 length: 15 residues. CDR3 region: CASNREVEGSYGYTF. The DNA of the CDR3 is TGCGCCAGCAACCGGGAGGTAGAAGGTAGCTATGGCTACACCTTC.

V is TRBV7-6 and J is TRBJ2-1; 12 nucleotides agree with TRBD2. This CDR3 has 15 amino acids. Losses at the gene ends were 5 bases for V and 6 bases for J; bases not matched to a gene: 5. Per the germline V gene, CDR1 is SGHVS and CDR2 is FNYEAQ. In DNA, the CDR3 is TGTGCCAGCAGCACGGGACTAGCGGGCGTCAATGAGCAGTTCTTC. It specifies CASSTGLAGVNEQFF.

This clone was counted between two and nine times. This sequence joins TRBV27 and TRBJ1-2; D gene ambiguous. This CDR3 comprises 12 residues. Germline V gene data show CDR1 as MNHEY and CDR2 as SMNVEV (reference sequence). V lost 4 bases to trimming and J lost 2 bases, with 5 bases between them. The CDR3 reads CASSSMNYGYTF. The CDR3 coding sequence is TGTGCCAGCAGTTCCATGAACTATGGCTACACCTTC.

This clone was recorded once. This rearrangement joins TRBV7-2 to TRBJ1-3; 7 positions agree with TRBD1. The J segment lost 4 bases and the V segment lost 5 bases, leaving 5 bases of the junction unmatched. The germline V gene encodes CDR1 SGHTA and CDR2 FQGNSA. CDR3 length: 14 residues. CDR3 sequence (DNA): TGTGCCAGCAGCAAGGGACAGATGGGAAACACCATATATTTT. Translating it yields CASSKGQMGNTIYF.

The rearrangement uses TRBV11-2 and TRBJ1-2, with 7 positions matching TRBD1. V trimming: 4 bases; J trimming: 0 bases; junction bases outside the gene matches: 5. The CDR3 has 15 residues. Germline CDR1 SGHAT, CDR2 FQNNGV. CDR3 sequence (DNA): TGTGCCAGCAGCTACCGGGACAGTCCTAACTATGGCTACACCTTC. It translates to CASSYRDSPNYGYTF.

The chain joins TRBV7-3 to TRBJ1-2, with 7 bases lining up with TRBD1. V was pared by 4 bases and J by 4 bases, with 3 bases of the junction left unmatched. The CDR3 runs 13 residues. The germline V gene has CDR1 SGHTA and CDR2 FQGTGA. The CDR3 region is CASSWAGGYGYTF. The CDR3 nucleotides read TGTGCCAGCAGCTGGGCAGGGGGCTATGGCTACACCTTC.

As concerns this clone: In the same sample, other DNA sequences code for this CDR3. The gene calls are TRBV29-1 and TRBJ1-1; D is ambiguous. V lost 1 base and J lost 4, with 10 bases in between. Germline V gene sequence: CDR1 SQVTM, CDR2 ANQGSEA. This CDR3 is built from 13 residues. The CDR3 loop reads CSVEGRGTTEAFF. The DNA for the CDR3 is TGCAGCGTTGAAGGCCGGGGAACCACTGAAGCTTTCTTT.